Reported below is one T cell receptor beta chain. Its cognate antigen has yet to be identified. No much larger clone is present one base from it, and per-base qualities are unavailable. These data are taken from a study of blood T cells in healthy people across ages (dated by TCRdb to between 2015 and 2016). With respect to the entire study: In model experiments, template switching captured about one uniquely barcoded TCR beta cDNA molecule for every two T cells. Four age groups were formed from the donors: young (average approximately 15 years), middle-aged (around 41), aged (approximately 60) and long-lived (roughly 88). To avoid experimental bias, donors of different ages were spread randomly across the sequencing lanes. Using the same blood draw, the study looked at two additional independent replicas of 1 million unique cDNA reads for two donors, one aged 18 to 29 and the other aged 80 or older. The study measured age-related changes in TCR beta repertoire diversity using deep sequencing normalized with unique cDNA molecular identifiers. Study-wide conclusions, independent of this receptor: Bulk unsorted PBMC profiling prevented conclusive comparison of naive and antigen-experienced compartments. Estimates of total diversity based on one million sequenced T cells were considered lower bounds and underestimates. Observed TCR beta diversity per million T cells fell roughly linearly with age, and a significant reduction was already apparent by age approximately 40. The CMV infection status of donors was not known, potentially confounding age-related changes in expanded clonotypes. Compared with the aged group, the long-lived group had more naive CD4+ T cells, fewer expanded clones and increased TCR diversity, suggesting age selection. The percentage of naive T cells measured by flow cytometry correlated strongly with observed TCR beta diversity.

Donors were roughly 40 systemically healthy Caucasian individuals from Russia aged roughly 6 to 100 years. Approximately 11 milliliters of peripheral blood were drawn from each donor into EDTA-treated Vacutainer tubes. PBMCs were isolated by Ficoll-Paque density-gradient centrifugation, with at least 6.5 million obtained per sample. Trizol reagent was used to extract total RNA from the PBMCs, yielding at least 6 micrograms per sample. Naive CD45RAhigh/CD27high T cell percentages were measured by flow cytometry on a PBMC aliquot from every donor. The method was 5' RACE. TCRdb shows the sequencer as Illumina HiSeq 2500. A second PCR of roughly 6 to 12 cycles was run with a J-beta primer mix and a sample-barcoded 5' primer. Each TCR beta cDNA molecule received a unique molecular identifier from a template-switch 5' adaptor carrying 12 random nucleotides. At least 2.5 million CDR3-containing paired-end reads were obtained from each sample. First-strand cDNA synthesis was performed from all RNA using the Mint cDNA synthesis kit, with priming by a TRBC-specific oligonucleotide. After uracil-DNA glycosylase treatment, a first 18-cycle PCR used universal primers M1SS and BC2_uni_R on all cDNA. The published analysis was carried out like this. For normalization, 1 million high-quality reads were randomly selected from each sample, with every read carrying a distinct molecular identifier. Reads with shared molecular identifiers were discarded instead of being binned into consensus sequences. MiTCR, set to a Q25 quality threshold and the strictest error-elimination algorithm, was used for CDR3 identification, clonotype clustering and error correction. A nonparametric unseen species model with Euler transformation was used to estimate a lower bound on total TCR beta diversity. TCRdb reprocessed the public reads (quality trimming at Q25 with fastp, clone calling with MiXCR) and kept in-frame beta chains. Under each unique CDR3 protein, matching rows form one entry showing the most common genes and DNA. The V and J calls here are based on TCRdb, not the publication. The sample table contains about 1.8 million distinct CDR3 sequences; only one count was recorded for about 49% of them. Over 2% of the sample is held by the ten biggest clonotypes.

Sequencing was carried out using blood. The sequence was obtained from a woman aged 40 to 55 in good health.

The DNA is TGTGCCAGCAGCGTACTAGCGGGGGGCGCGGAGACCCAGTTCTTC. The resulting protein is CASSVLAGGAETQFF. The chain is made from TRBV9 and TRBJ2-1; 11 central bases correspond to TRBD2. The germline V gene sets CDR1 to SGDLS and CDR2 to YYNGEE. Germline trimming: 1 base from V, 13 bases from J; junction bases outside gene matches: 10. The CDR3 starts with the cysteine, ends with the phenylalanine, and has 15 residues. Kept here is only the CDR3 DNA, which spans 45 bases and is read in frame from base 1.